The present T cell receptor (beta chain) was sequenced within a study of CD8 T cells in Susac syndrome. Reverse transcription used about 0.45 to 1 ug RNA and random hexamers. Multiplex immunoSEQ PCR targeted 54 Vbeta and 13 Jbeta TCR beta segments. Each CDR3 protein is one row after TCRdb ran MiXCR on the immunoSEQ multiplex PCR reads. The table has about 120,000 distinct CDR3 sequences, 94% seen once. With respect to this clonotype: Its antigen is not identified.

CDR1 and CDR2 (germline): LGHDT, YNNKEL (reference sequence). The CDR3 length is 15 residues. V was pared by 0 bases and J by 1 base, with 8 bases between. CD8+ and CD4+ T cells from blood underwent TCR beta sequencing, which was carried out in a high-throughput format. Negative isolation was used for CD8+ and CD4+ T cells, and FACS enrichment was applied to TEMRA cells. Broader study findings: As acknowledged by the study, its TCR sequencing and HLA analysis included a relatively small number of individuals.

This chain joins TRBV3-1 and TRBJ2-3; D unclear. Sequenced: CD4+ T cells from PBMCs. The source of this sequence is a human donor in good health. The chain's CDR3 is CASSQDPQGTDTQYF. DNA for the CDR3: TGTGCCAGCAGCCAAGATCCGCAGGGCACAGATACGCAGTATTTT.